This T cell receptor (beta chain) was captured by sequencing in a study of T cell repertoires in cytomegalovirus infection. Study summary: It can be stated that public TCR beta signatures indicated CMV infection as well as a matching HLA type. Regarding the study as a whole: Totalled public TCR beta family frequency picked out people who carried CMV plus the relevant HLA. CMV-specific TCR beta clonotypes restricted by HLA-C were the ones dominating the ex vivo response.

One entry per CDR3 protein, called by TCRdb with MiXCR from the reads. There are around 94,000 distinct CDR3 sequences in the sample; about 17% occur only once, and about 7.3% lies in the top ten. For this clonotype: Its antigen is undetermined.

The TCR comes from a human donor in good health (CMV status not recorded). Some clones in this sample may be carry-over from other donors' samples. What was sequenced was PBMCs.

CDR3 amino acids: CASSLSGQTYYNEQFF. CDR3 DNA: TGTGCCAGCAGTTTATCTGGGCAAACATACTACAATGAGCAGTTCTTC. This sequence joins TRBV28 and TRBJ2-1, with D unclear. The CDR3 covers 16 residues. The germline V gene has CDR1 MDHEN and CDR2 SYDVKM. Trimming stripped 1 base from V and 3 bases from J, with 13 bases between. The full variable domain, with the rest looked up from reference TRBV28 and TRBJ2-1, is DVKVTQSSRYLVKRTGEKVFLECVQDMDHENMFWYRQDPGLGLRLIYFSYDVKMKEKGDIPEGYSVSREKKERFSLILESASTNQTSMYLCASSLSGQTYYNEQFFGPGTRLTVL.